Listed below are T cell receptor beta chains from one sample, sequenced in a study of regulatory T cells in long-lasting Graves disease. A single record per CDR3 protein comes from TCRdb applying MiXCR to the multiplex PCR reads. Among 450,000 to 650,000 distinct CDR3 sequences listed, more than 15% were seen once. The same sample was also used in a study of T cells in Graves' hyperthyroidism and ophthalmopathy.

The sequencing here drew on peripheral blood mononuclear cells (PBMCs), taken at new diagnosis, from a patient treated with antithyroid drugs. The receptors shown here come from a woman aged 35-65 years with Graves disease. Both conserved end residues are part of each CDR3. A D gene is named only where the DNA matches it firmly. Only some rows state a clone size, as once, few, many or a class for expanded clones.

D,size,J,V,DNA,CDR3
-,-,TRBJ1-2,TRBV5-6,TGTGCCAGCAGCTTTATAGGGACGACGGGAGGCTACACCTTC,CASSFIGTTGGYTF
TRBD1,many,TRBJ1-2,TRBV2,TGTGCCAGCAGTGTTTCCCATTCTGGGGGGACAGGCTATGGCTACACCTTC,CASSVSHSGGTGYGYTF
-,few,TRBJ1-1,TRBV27,TGTGCCAGCAGTCTCCGGGCCCAAGGGAGCACTGAAGCTTTCTTT,CASSLRAQGSTEAFF
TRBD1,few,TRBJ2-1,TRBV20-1,TGCAGTGCTACCGGGACAGACAATGAGCAGTTCTTC,CSATGTDNEQFF
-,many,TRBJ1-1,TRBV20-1,TGCAGTGCTAGAGAGGCCAGGGTAGGTCGGTGGACTGAAGCTTTCTTT,CSAREARVGRWTEAFF
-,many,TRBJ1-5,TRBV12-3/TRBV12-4,TGTGCCAGCAGCCCCGGGACACACCTAATGGGCAATCAGCCCCAGCATTTT,CASSPGTHLMGNQPQHF
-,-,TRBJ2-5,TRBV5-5,TGTGCCAGCAGCGCATTCCAAGAGACCCAGTACTTC,CASSAFQETQYF
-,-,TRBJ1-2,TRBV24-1,TGTGCCACCAGTGATTTCGGGGTGGATGGCTACACCTTC,CATSDFGVDGYTF
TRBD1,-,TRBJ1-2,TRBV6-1,TGTGCCGGCAGTAAAACCACGACAGGGGGCTATGGCTACACCTTC,CAGSKTTTGGYGYTF
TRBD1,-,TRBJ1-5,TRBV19,TGTGCCAGTAGTAATACAGGGGGCAGGTCGGCGCCCCAGCATTTT,CASSNTGGRSAPQHF
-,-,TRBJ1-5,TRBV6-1,TGTGCCAGCAGTGGGGCAGATAATCAGCCCCAGCATTTT,CASSGADNQPQHF
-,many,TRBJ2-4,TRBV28,TGTGCCAGCAGTTTCCCGGCCGCCCGGGCCAAAAACATTCAGTACTTC,CASSFPAARAKNIQYF
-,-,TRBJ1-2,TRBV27,TGTGCCAGCAAAAGGACAGAAGGGTATGGCTACACCTTC,CASKRTEGYGYTF
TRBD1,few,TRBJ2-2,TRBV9,TGTGCCAGCAGCAACCGGGACAGGGGCTTATCCGGGGAGCTGTTTTTT,CASSNRDRGLSGELFF
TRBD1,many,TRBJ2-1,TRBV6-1,TGTGCCAGCCCGGACAGGGTAGATTGGTTCTTC,CASPDRVDWFF
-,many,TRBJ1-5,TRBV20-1,TGCAGTGCTAGGACAGGAAGGGATCAGCCCCAGCATTTT,CSARTGRDQPQHF
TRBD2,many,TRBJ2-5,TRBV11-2,TGTGCCAGCAGCCCCGGGTTGCGGGGGGGGGGAGAGACCCAGTACTTC,CASSPGLRGGGETQYF
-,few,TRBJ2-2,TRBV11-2,TGTGCCAGCAGCCCAAGACCTCGGGGGACCGGGGAGCTGTTTTTT,CASSPRPRGTGELFF
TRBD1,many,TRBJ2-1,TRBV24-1,TGTGCCACCAGTGAGGACAGGTTTTACTCCTACAATGAGCAGTTCTTC,CATSEDRFYSYNEQFF
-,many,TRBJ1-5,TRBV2,TGTGCCAGCAGTGTTGGGCAGGCCGGACAGCCCCAGCATTTT,CASSVGQAGQPQHF
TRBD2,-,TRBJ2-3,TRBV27,TGTGCCAGCAGTTTATTGTCTAGCGGGGGTGGCACAGATACGCAGTATTTT,CASSLLSSGGGTDTQYF
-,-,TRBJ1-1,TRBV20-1,TGCAGTGCTACCAGTGGGGGCCTGAACACTGAAGCTTTCTTT,CSATSGGLNTEAFF
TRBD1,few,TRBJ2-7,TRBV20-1,TGCAGTGCTAGAGATGTGCCCGGACAGGGAGATTACTACGAGCAGTACTTC,CSARDVPGQGDYYEQYF
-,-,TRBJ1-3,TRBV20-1,TGCAGTGCTAGGGACGTTCGCTCTGGAAACACCATATATTTT,CSARDVRSGNTIYF
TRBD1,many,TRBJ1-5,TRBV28,TGTGCCAGCCAAGGGACAGGGGGCTTAAATCAGCCCCAGCATTTT,CASQGTGGLNQPQHF
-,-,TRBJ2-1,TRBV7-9,TGTGCCAGCAGCACTAGCTATTACTACAATGAGCAGTTCTTC,CASSTSYYYNEQFF
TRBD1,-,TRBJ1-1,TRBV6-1,TGTGCCAGCAGGGGACAGGGGGCTGAAGCTTTCTTT,CASRGQGAEAFF
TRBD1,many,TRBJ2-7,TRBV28,TGTGCCAGCAGGACAGAAGGTGGCGGACAGGGGTTCTACGAGCAGTACTTC,CASRTEGGGQGFYEQYF
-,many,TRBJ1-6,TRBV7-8,TGTGCCAGCAGCTTAGAAGTGAATTCACCCCTCCACTTT,CASSLEVNSPLHF
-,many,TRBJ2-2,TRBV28,TGTGCCAGCAAGTACCTTGGGAGACAGGGCGCGGGGACCGGGGAGCTGTTTTTT,CASKYLGRQGAGTGELFF
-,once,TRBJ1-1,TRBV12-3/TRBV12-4,TGTGCCAGCAGTTTATTCTCTGGGGCTGAAGCTTTCTTT,CASSLFSGAEAFF
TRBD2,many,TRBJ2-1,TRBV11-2,TGTGCCAGCAGCTCGAGACTAGCGGGGGAGGCCTACAATGAGCAGTTCTTC,CASSSRLAGEAYNEQFF
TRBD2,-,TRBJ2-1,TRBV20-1,TGCAGTGCTAGAGGGCCCGGGACTAGCATCTACGAGCAGTTCTTC,CSARGPGTSIYEQFF
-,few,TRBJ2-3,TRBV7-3,TGTGCCAGCAGCATCTCAGGGGGGGGGGGAGTGGATACGCAGTATTTT,CASSISGGGGVDTQYF
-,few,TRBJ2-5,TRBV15,TGTGCCACCAGCAGAGAACAAGAGACCCAGTACTTC,CATSREQETQYF
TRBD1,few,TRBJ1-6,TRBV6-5,TGTGCCAGCAGTTACCGGGCTCGACAGGGAGATTCACCCCTCCACTTT,CASSYRARQGDSPLHF
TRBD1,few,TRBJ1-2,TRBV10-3,TGTGCCATCAGTGGAACAGGGGGAGACTATGGCTACACCTTC,CAISGTGGDYGYTF
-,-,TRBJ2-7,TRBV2,TGCGCCAGCAGCCAAGACGTTGGGGAGCAGTACTTC,CASSQDVGEQYF
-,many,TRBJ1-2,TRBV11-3,TGTGCCAGCAGCCCCCGCAGGCAGCACGCCCATATCTACTATGGCTACACCTTC,CASSPRRQHAHIYYGYTF
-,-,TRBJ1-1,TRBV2,TGTGCCAGCAGTGACGAAGGAACTAACACTGAAGCTTTCTTT,CASSDEGTNTEAFF
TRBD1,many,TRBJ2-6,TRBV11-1,TGTGCCAGCAGCAGGACAGGGACCCACTCTGGGGCCAACGTCCTGACTTTC,CASSRTGTHSGANVLTF
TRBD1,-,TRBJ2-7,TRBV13,TGTGCCAGCAGCATTACTACCGGGACAGGGATACACGAGCAGTACTTC,CASSITTGTGIHEQYF
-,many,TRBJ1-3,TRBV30,TGTGCCTGGAGTGTAGGAGGGACTGGAAACACCATATATTTT,CAWSVGGTGNTIYF
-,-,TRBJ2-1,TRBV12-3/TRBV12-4,TGTGCCAGCAGTTTGTCGGGACGTAACAATGAGCAGTTCTTC,CASSLSGRNNEQFF
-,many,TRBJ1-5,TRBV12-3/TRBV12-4,TGTGCCAGCACCTTAACCGGACAGCCCCAGCATTTT,CASTLTGQPQHF
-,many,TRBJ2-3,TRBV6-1,TGTGCCAGCAGTGCCGGACCGGGGGGCCCGACAGATACGCAGTATTTT,CASSAGPGGPTDTQYF
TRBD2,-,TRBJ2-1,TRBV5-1,TGCGCCAGCAGCTTGGAAGCGGGGGGCCTCGGGGAGCAGTTCTTC,CASSLEAGGLGEQFF
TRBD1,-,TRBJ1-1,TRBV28,TGTGCCAGCAGTTTAACCGGACAGGGGAACACTGAAGCTTTCTTT,CASSLTGQGNTEAFF
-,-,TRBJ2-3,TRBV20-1,TGCAGTGCCCCGGAGTGGGGCCGGGTAGATACGCAGTATTTT,CSAPEWGRVDTQYF
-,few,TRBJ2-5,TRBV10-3,TGTGCCATCAGTGAGTCGGCCGGGGGGCCCCAAGAGACCCAGTACTTC,CAISESAGGPQETQYF
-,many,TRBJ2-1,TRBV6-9,TGTGCCAGCAGTTCATCGTTAAGCTCCTACAATGAGCAGTTCTTC,CASSSSLSSYNEQFF
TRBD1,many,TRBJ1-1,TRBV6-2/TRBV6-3,TGTGCCAGCAGTTATTTTCAGGGGGCAAGTGACACTGAAGCTTTCTTT,CASSYFQGASDTEAFF
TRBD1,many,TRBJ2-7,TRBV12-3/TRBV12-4,TGTGCCAGCAGTTTAGGACAGGGGGCTGGCGAGCAGTACTTC,CASSLGQGAGEQYF
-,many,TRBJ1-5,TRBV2,TGTGCCAGCAGTGAGGGGCACGCCACGGGCGGCAATCAGCCCCAGCATTTT,CASSEGHATGGNQPQHF
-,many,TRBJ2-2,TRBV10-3,TGTGCCATCACCGCGGGGACCGGGGAGCTGTTTTTT,CAITAGTGELFF
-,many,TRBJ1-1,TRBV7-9,TGTGCCAGCAGCACCTCCGGGACTGAAGCTTTCTTT,CASSTSGTEAFF
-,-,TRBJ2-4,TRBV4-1,TGTGCCAGCTCCTCCCAACGACAACGGCCGTACGCCAAAAACATTCAGTACTTC,CASSSQRQRPYAKNIQYF
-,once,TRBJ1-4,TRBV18,TGTGCCAGCTCACCACGGGTTCAGGGAGATGAAAAACTGTTTTTT,CASSPRVQGDEKLFF
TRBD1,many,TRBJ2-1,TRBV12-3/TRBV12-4,TGTGCCAGCAGTTTAGAACAGGGGTTGAGGGACAATGAGCAGTTCTTC,CASSLEQGLRDNEQFF